This is a list of T cell receptor beta chains from one sample in a study of OX40 agonist ivuxolimab in advanced cancers. The repertoire was sequenced with immunoSEQ multiplex PCR; TCRdb's copy has only in-frame clones and lacks some. The sample carries around 69,000 clones, 80% to 90% recorded once. Sequenced material: CD4+ or CD8+ T cells sorted from blood, taken in a trial of the OX40 agonist ivuxolimab. All receptors derive from an adult with an advanced solid tumor such as melanoma, head and neck, liver or kidney cancer. The CDR3 runs from the conserved cysteine through the conserved F or W. The D gene is left open where the match is weak. Clone size, where shown, is once, few, many, or a class for clones that have expanded.

j_call: TRBJ2-3; d_call: TRBD2; clone_size: -; v_call: TRBV7-9; cdr3_aa: CASSPVRAGAGGDTQYF; cdr3_nt: TGTGCCAGCAGCCCCGTTAGAGCGGGAGCGGGGGGAGATACGCAGTATTTT
j_call: TRBJ2-1; d_call: TRBD2; clone_size: -; v_call: TRBV5-1; cdr3_aa: CASIGLAGGSSYNEQFF; cdr3_nt: TGCGCCAGCATAGGACTAGCGGGAGGGAGCTCCTACAATGAGCAGTTCTTC
j_call: TRBJ2-2; d_call: TRBD2; clone_size: -; v_call: TRBV2; cdr3_aa: CASRRSGSGHGELFF; cdr3_nt: TGTGCCAGCAGACGTAGCGGGAGCGGGCACGGGGAGCTGTTTTTT
j_call: TRBJ2-1; d_call: TRBD2; clone_size: -; v_call: TRBV9; cdr3_aa: CASSYQAGVGYNEQFF; cdr3_nt: TGTGCCAGCAGCTATCAAGCGGGAGTGGGCTACAATGAGCAGTTCTTC
j_call: TRBJ2-5; d_call: -; clone_size: -; v_call: TRBV20-1; cdr3_aa: CSARISETQYF; cdr3_nt: TGCAGTGCTAGGATCTCAGAGACCCAGTACTTC
j_call: TRBJ2-7; d_call: TRBD2; clone_size: -; v_call: TRBV11-1; cdr3_aa: CASSPRLAGSYEQYF; cdr3_nt: TGTGCCAGCAGCCCCAGACTAGCGGGCTCCTACGAGCAGTACTTC
j_call: TRBJ2-7; d_call: -; clone_size: -; v_call: TRBV7-3; cdr3_aa: CASSGGPSYEQYF; cdr3_nt: TGTGCCAGCAGCGGAGGGCCATCCTACGAGCAGTACTTC
j_call: TRBJ2-7; d_call: TRBD2; clone_size: -; v_call: TRBV5-1; cdr3_aa: CASSLGLAGMVSYEQYF; cdr3_nt: TGCGCCAGCAGCTTGGGACTAGCGGGGATGGTATCCTACGAGCAGTACTTC
j_call: TRBJ2-5; d_call: TRBD1; clone_size: -; v_call: TRBV6-5; cdr3_aa: CASSYRDSQETQYF; cdr3_nt: TGTGCCAGCAGTTACCGGGACAGTCAAGAGACCCAGTACTTC
j_call: TRBJ1-5; d_call: -; clone_size: -; v_call: TRBV10-2; cdr3_aa: CASTLQGFGQPQHF; cdr3_nt: TGCGCCAGCACTCTCCAGGGGTTCGGTCAGCCCCAGCATTTT
j_call: TRBJ1-3; d_call: TRBD1; clone_size: -; v_call: TRBV5-1; cdr3_aa: CASSSPGQGGNTIYF; cdr3_nt: TGCGCCAGCAGCTCCCCGGGACAGGGAGGAAACACCATATATTTT
j_call: TRBJ2-1; d_call: TRBD2; clone_size: -; v_call: TRBV5-4; cdr3_aa: CASSSRAGGSYNEQFF; cdr3_nt: TGTGCCAGCAGCAGTCGGGCGGGGGGCTCCTACAATGAGCAGTTCTTC
j_call: TRBJ1-2; d_call: TRBD1; clone_size: -; v_call: TRBV6-1; cdr3_aa: CASRAGTGQFGYTF; cdr3_nt: TGTGCCAGCAGGGCCGGGACAGGGCAATTTGGCTACACCTTC
j_call: TRBJ1-3; d_call: -; clone_size: -; v_call: TRBV6-6; cdr3_aa: CASSFKGGDTIYF; cdr3_nt: TGTGCCAGCAGCTTTAAGGGGGGAGACACCATATATTTT
j_call: TRBJ1-5; d_call: TRBD1; clone_size: -; v_call: TRBV18; cdr3_aa: CASSPGTGQINQPQHF; cdr3_nt: TGTGCCAGCTCACCAGGGACAGGGCAAATCAATCAGCCCCAGCATTTT
j_call: TRBJ1-2; d_call: TRBD1; clone_size: -; v_call: TRBV6-1; cdr3_aa: CASSIRTGGGYTF; cdr3_nt: TGTGCCAGCAGTATTCGAACAGGGGGTGGCTACACCTTC
j_call: TRBJ2-5; d_call: -; clone_size: -; v_call: TRBV5-6; cdr3_aa: CASSLRLEETQYF; cdr3_nt: TGTGCCAGCAGCTTGAGGCTAGAAGAGACCCAGTACTTC
j_call: TRBJ1-4; d_call: TRBD1; clone_size: -; v_call: TRBV28; cdr3_aa: CASSSPGTGNNEKLFF; cdr3_nt: TGTGCCAGCAGTTCCCCCGGGACAGGGAATAATGAAAAACTGTTTTTT
j_call: TRBJ2-7; d_call: -; clone_size: -; v_call: TRBV18; cdr3_aa: CASSPAGDNSYEQYF; cdr3_nt: TGTGCCAGCTCACCGGCCGGGGACAACTCCTACGAGCAGTACTTC
j_call: TRBJ1-2; d_call: -; clone_size: few; v_call: TRBV2; cdr3_aa: CASILGEGDGYTF; cdr3_nt: TGTGCCAGCATCCTGGGGGAGGGAGATGGCTACACCTTC
j_call: TRBJ2-7; d_call: -; clone_size: -; v_call: TRBV6-6; cdr3_aa: CASRGPHSYEQYF; cdr3_nt: TGTGCCAGCAGGGGACCGCACTCCTACGAGCAGTACTTC
j_call: TRBJ1-3; d_call: TRBD1; clone_size: -; v_call: TRBV7-9; cdr3_aa: CASSPGTGSGNTIYF; cdr3_nt: TGTGCCAGCAGCCCCGGGACAGGTTCTGGAAACACCATATATTTT
j_call: TRBJ1-6; d_call: -; clone_size: -; v_call: TRBV30; cdr3_aa: CAWSGTGDSPLHF; cdr3_nt: TGTGCCTGGAGTGGGACGGGGGATTCACCCCTCCACTTT
j_call: TRBJ2-4; d_call: -; clone_size: once; v_call: TRBV27; cdr3_aa: CASSLATELAKNIQYF; cdr3_nt: TGTGCCAGCAGTTTAGCGACAGAACTAGCCAAAAACATTCAGTACTTC
j_call: TRBJ2-7; d_call: TRBD1; clone_size: once; v_call: TRBV19; cdr3_aa: CASSTGQDYYEQYF; cdr3_nt: TGTGCCAGTAGTACGGGACAGGACTACTACGAGCAGTACTTC
j_call: TRBJ2-3; d_call: TRBD1; clone_size: -; v_call: TRBV5-1; cdr3_aa: CASSPLSTGEIDTQYF; cdr3_nt: TGCGCCAGCAGCCCACTATCCACAGGGGAAATAGATACGCAGTATTTT
j_call: TRBJ1-5; d_call: -; clone_size: -; v_call: TRBV4-2; cdr3_aa: CASSLRPGSSDQPQHF; cdr3_nt: TGTGCCAGCAGCCTCAGGCCAGGGTCGTCGGACCAGCCCCAGCATTTT
j_call: TRBJ1-1; d_call: -; clone_size: -; v_call: TRBV6-5; cdr3_aa: CAIGKRGGRSEAFF; cdr3_nt: TGTGCCATCGGGAAAAGGGGCGGGAGGTCTGAAGCTTTCTTT
j_call: TRBJ1-4; d_call: -; clone_size: -; v_call: TRBV30; cdr3_aa: CAWDLTGTEKLFF; cdr3_nt: TGTGCCTGGGACCTTACAGGAACTGAAAAACTGTTTTTT
j_call: TRBJ2-5; d_call: TRBD1; clone_size: -; v_call: TRBV14; cdr3_aa: CASSRQGVGAETQYF; cdr3_nt: TGTGCCAGCAGCCGACAGGGTGTGGGGGCAGAGACCCAGTACTTC